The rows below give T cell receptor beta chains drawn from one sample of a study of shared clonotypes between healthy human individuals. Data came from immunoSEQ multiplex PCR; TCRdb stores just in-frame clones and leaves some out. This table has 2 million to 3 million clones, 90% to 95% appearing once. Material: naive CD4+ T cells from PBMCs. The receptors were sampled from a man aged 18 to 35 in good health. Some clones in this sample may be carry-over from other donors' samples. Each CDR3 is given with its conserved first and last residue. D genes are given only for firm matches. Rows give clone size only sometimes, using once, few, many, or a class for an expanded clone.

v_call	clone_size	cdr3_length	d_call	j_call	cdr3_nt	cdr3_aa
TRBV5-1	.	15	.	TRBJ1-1	TGCGCCAGCAGCCGTTTACCGACGGTGAACACTGAAGCTTTCTTT	CASSRLPTVNTEAFF
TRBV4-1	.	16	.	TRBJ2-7	TGCGCCAGCAGCCCCGAATCTGGGGGGGGCTTTTACGAGCAGTACTTC	CASSPESGGGFYEQYF
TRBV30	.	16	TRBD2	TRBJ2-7	TGTGCCTGGAGAACTATAGGGACTAGCGGGAGCCACGAGCAGTACTTC	CAWRTIGTSGSHEQYF
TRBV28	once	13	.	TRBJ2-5	TGTGCCAGCAGTATACAGGGTCAAGAGACCCAGTACTTC	CASSIQGQETQYF
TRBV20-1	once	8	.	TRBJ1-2	TGCAGTGCTAGTGCGGGCAGCTTC	CSASAGSF
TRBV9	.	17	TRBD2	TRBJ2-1	TGTGCCAGCAACGGGGGTTCTAGCGGGAGTGTCTACAATGAGCAGTTCTTC	CASNGGSSGSVYNEQFF
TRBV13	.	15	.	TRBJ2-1	TGTGCCAGCCTCTATAGGGCAGAGTCCTACAATGAGCAGTTCTTC	CASLYRAESYNEQFF
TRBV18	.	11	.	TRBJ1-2	TGTGCCAGCTCACGCGAAGCGGGCTACACCTTC	CASSREAGYTF
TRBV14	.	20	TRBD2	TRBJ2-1	TGTGCCAGCAGCCATAGGACTAGCGCATCGTTCACTTCCTCCTACAATGAGCAGTTCTTC	CASSHRTSASFTSSYNEQFF
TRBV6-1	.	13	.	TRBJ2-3	TGTGCCAGCAGTGAACGCTTGGTCGGGCTGGAGTATTTT	CASSERLVGLEYF
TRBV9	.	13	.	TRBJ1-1	TGTGCCAGCAGCGGAGGGACGACCCGGCGAGCTTTCTTT	CASSGGTTRRAFF
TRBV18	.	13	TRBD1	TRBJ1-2	TGTGCCAGCTCACCTGGGACAGACTATGGCTACACCTTC	CASSPGTDYGYTF
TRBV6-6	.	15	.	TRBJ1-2	TGTGCCAGCAGTTACTCTGGGGACCAAAACTATGGCTACACCTTC	CASSYSGDQNYGYTF
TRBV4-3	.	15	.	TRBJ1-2	TGCGCCAGCAGCCAGGCCACGGGGAACTACTATGGCTACACCTTC	CASSQATGNYYGYTF
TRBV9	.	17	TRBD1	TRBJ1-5	TGTGCCAGCAGCGGGGGACAGGGGGACTATAGCAATCAGCCCCAGCATTTT	CASSGGQGDYSNQPQHF
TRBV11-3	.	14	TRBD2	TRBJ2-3	TGTGCCAGCAGTTTAGCGGGAGCGACAGATACGCAGTATTTT	CASSLAGATDTQYF
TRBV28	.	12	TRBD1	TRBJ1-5	TGTGCCAGCCAGACAGGGGGTCAGCCCCAGCATTTT	CASQTGGQPQHF
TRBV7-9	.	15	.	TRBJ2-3	TGTGCCAGCACCAAGAACAGCGGCCTCACAGATACGCAGTATTTT	CASTKNSGLTDTQYF
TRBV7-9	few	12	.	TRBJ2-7	TGTGCCAGCAGCTTGAGCTCCTACGAGCAGTACTTC	CASSLSSYEQYF
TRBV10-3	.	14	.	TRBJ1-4	TGTGCCATCAGTTCGCAGGGGACTAATGAAAAACTGTTTTTT	CAISSQGTNEKLFF
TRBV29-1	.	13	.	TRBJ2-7	TGCAGCGTCCAAACTAACCACGCCGACGAGCAGTACTTC	CSVQTNHADEQYF
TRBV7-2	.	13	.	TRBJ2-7	TGTGCCAGCAGCTTCTCTCCGGTTTTCGAGCAGTACTTC	CASSFSPVFEQYF
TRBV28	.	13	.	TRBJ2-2	TGTGCCAGCACCCTACCGGGAACCGGGGAGCTGTTTTTT	CASTLPGTGELFF
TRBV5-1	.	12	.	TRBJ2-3	TGCGCCAGCAGTACAGCATTAGATACGCAGTATTTT	CASSTALDTQYF
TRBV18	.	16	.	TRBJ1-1	TGTGCCAGCTCACCAGGGGATCGGGGGCGTCGGACTGAAGCTTTCTTT	CASSPGDRGRRTEAFF
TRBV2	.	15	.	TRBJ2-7	TGTGCCAGCAGTACCGGGACACCAAAATCCTACGAGCAGTACTTC	CASSTGTPKSYEQYF
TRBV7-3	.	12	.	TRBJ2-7	TGTGCCAGCAGCTCCCCAGGCGGCGAGCAGTACTTC	CASSSPGGEQYF
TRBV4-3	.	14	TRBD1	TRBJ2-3	TGCGCCAGCAGCGGACAGGGAGTTACAGATACGCAGTATTTT	CASSGQGVTDTQYF
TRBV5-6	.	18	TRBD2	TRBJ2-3	TGTGCCAGCAGCCCATTGTGGGCTAGCGGGAGAGAGACAGATACGCAGTATTTT	CASSPLWASGRETDTQYF
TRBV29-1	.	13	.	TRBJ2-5	TGCAGCGTCTTGGGGATGGCCCACGAGACCCAGTACTTC	CSVLGMAHETQYF
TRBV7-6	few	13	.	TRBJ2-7	TGTGCCAGCAGCTTAAGTCAGGCCTACGAGCAGTACTTC	CASSLSQAYEQYF
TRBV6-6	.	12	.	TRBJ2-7	TGTGCCAGCAGTCCTCTGAAGTACGAGCAGTACTTC	CASSPLKYEQYF
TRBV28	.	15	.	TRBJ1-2	TGTGCCAGCAGTAAACCCCACAGGGATGGCGGTGGCTACACCTTC	CASSKPHRDGGGYTF
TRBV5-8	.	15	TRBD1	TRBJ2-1	TGTGCCAGCAGCCCCCGACAGGGCTCCTACAATGAGCAGTTCTTC	CASSPRQGSYNEQFF
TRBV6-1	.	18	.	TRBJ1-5	TGTGCCAGCAGTGATGGTAGTTACGTCCGGGGGGGCAATCAGCCCCAGCATTTT	CASSDGSYVRGGNQPQHF
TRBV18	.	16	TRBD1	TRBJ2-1	TGTGCCAGCTCACGGATACAGGGGGAGGCCTACAATGAGCAGTTCTTC	CASSRIQGEAYNEQFF
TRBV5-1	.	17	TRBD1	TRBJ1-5	TGCGCCAGCAGCCTACTACCGACAGGGGGTGACAATCAGCCCCAGCATTTT	CASSLLPTGGDNQPQHF
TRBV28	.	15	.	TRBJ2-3	TGTGCCAGCAGTTCAGGGGGGGCGGGGACAGATACGCAGTATTTT	CASSSGGAGTDTQYF
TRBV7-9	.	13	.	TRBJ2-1	TGTGCCAGCCAAATCGGGCCCTACAATGAGCAGTTCTTC	CASQIGPYNEQFF
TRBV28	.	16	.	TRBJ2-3	TGTGCCAGCATTAGTAGCGGAGAGGTGTCCACAGATACGCAGTATTTT	CASISSGEVSTDTQYF
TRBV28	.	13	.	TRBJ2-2	TGTGCCAGCAGTTTATCTGGAACCGGGGAGCTGTTTTTT	CASSLSGTGELFF
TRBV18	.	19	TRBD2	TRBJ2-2	TGTGCCAGCTCACCTGGCTGGCTTAGCGGGAGTTTTCCGGCCGGGGAGCTGTTTTTT	CASSPGWLSGSFPAGELFF
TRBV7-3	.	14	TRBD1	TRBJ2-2	TGTGCCAGCAGCTGGGGACAGGGGACCGGGGAGCTGTTTTTT	CASSWGQGTGELFF
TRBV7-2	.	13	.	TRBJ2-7	TGTGCCAGCAGCTTATTCAGTACCTACGAGCAGTACTTC	CASSLFSTYEQYF
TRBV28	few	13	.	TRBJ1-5	TGTGCCAGCAGTTCTGGACAGAATCAGCCCCAGCATTTT	CASSSGQNQPQHF
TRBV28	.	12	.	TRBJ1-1	TGTTCCATCGGGGGGCGAAGCCCTGAAGCTTTCTTT	CSIGGRSPEAFF